The 5 T cell receptor beta chains listed next were all sequenced from one sample in a study of T-cell reconstitution after alpha-beta-depleted transplantation in children. Preparing the TCRbeta library involved the use of unique molecular identifiers. MiXCR, run by TCRdb on the PCR reads, gives a single entry per CDR3 protein. The sample contains 900,000 or so distinct CDR3 sequences, less than 20% of which appear only once. The source material was PBMCs, mostly from graft donor cells, sampled 360 days after TCRalphabeta/CD19-depleted stem cell transplant. These TCRs come from a male patient between 10 and 17 years old who had a stem cell transplant for acute lymphoblastic leukemia, so the T cells may come from the graft donor.

This clonotype was recorded a few times. This chain connects TRBV25-1 to TRBJ1-6; 9 positions agree with TRBD1. The germline gives CDR1 MGHDK, CDR2 SYGVNS. The V segment lost 5 bases and the J segment 9 bases; nucleotides outside the gene matches: 5. The CDR3 spans 14 residues. The CDR3 sequence: CASSKTGGGSPLHF. The CDR3 DNA reads as TGTGCCAGCAGTAAGACAGGGGGAGGTTCACCCCTCCACTTT.

This clonotype was detected only a few times. The V gene is TRBV7-9, the J gene TRBJ1-5; D gene unclear. Germline values: CDR1 SEHNR, CDR2 FQNEAQ (reference sequence). V shed 3 bases and J shed 3 bases, with 9 bases lying between them. The CDR3 has 14 residues. The CDR3 bases are TGTGCCAGCAGCTTCGAAGGAATCAATCAGCCCCAGCATTTT. Translated, it gives CASSFEGINQPQHF. Based on the CDR3 plus reference TRBV7-9 and TRBJ1-5, the full variable domain is DTGVSQNPRHKITKRGQNVTFRCDPISEHNRLYWYRQTLGQGPEFLTYFQNEAQLEKSRLLSDRFSAERPKGSFSTLEIQRTEQGDSAMYLCASSFEGINQPQHFGDGTRLSIL.

This clonotype was seen repeatedly, ten times or more. The chain recombines TRBV24-1 with TRBJ1-1, with 11 bases identical to TRBD1. CDR3 size: 13 residues. Germline CDR1 KGHDR, CDR2 SFDVKD. Trimming removed 7 bases from V and 4 bases from J; junction bases left unmatched: 1. CDR3 in DNA: TGTGCCACCAGCGGACAGGGGGCCACTGAAGCTTTCTTT. Translation: CATSGQGATEAFF.

The chain is built from TRBV12-3 or TRBV12-4 and TRBJ1-2; D gene uncertain. With 6 bases removed from V and 6 bases from J, the gap between germline ends came to 8 bases. The CDR3 runs to 11 residues. The CDR3 nucleotides are TGTGCCAGCAGCCGAACCAATGGCTACACCTTC. Amino acids: CASSRTNGYTF.

This clonotype was seen a few times. This chain uses TRBV5-1 with TRBJ2-7, with D possibly being TRBD1 (9 bases). Trimming pared 6 bases from V and 6 bases from J, leaving 28 bases between. From germline, CDR1 is SGHRS and CDR2 YFSETQ. This CDR3 contains 17 residues. Written as DNA, the CDR3 is TGCGCCAGCACCTACAGGGGGCTCTCCGGGAGGGCGGGCGAGCAGTACTTC. Residues: CASTYRGLSGRAGEQYF.